This TCR beta chain was sequenced for a study of neoadjuvant nivolumab and ipilimumab in lung cancer. Overall study findings and caveats: Blood richness before therapy tracked richness in tumors resected after neoadjuvant therapy. Resected tumors had greater TCR richness and clonality than uninvolved lung.

As concerns this clone: The antigen is undetermined.

Measured with immunoSEQ multiplex PCR; TCRdb has only the in-frame clones, and not every one. Of approximately 7,000 clones in the sample, 65% to 85% are singletons; the top ten hold about 5%. The CDR3 is 17 residues long. Losses at the gene ends were 1 base for V and 9 bases for J; bases not matched to a gene: 12. Germline V gene data show CDR1 as LGHNA and CDR2 as YNFKEQ. V gene TRBV4-2 combines with J gene TRBJ1-6; the match to TRBD1 covers 7 bases. This TCR derives from an adult with non-small cell lung cancer. The specimen was tumor tissue, collected after neoadjuvant nivolumab, alone or with ipilimumab, at or shortly before surgery. The CDR3 DNA is TGTGCCAGCAGCCAAGTACAGGGGACCTCAACCGGTTCACCCCTCCACTTT. Amino acid sequence: CASSQVQGTSTGSPLHF.